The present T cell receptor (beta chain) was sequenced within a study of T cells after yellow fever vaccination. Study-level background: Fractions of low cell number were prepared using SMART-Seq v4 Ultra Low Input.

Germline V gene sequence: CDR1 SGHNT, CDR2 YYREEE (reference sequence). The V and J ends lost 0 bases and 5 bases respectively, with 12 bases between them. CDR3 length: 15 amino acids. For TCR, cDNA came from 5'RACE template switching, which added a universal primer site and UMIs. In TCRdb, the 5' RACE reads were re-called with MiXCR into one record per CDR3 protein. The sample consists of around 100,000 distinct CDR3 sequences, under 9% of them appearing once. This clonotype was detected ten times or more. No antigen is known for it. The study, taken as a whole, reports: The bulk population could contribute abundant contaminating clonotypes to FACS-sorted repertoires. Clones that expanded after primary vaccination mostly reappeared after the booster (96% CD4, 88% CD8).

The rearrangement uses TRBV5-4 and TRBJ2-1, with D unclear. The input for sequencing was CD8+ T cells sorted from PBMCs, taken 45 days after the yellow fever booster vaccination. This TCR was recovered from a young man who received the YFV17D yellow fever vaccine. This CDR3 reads CASSLDPGTNNEQFF. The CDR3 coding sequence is TGTGCCAGCAGCTTGGACCCAGGCACGAACAATGAGCAGTTCTTC. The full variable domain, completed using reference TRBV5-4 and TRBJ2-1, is ETGVTQSPTHLIKTRGQQVTLRCSSQSGHNTVSWYQQALGQGPQFIFQYYREEENGRGNFPPRFSGLQFPNYSSELNVNALELDDSALYLCASSLDPGTNNEQFFGPGTRLTVL.